This entry is about one T cell receptor (beta chain). Original handling: Using reference gene primer amplification, nucleated cell counts were estimated. The assay was immunoSEQ multiplex PCR, and TCRdb's table has in-frame clones only and misses some. V, J and clone size are taken as reported in that table, and D and trimming were inferred from the DNA itself. The profile shows about 270,000 clones, approximately 88% of them singletons. Participant ages covered about 18 to 90 years across 24 US areas. The CDR3 is 11 amino acids. V dropped 8 bases and J dropped 11 bases, with 16 bases sitting between them. Germline V gives CDR1 MNHEY, CDR2 SMNVEV (reference sequence). This specimen comes from a study of blood T cell repertoires in COVID-19.

The sequencing sample was made of PBMCs or T cells enriched from blood (not recorded which). The V call is TRBV27, the J call TRBJ2-7; D call uncertain. The receptor was derived from a woman aged 35 to 49 with acute COVID-19. In DNA, the CDR3 is TGTGCCAGCGGTCCTCCTACGAATAAGTACGTC. Its translation: CASGPPTNKYV.